Below are 9 T cell receptor beta chains sequenced from a single sample in a study of blood T cell repertoires in COVID-19. Generated by immunoSEQ multiplex PCR, the TCRdb table keeps only in-frame clones and is missing some. The table records about 460,000 clones, approximately 86% of them present only once. The sequencing input was PBMCs or T cells enriched from blood (not recorded which). All receptors derive from a woman aged 60-70 years who had recovered from COVID-19.

The chain employs TRBV29-1 and TRBJ2-4; TRBD1 agrees at 9 bases. This CDR3 is built from 16 residues. The germline CDR1 and CDR2 sequences are SQVTM and ANQGSEA. Unmatched junction bases numbered 7, after V lost 2 bases and J lost 2 bases. CDR3 in DNA: TGCAGCGTTGAATTACCGGGACAGGGCCCCAAAAACATTCAGTACTTC. Residues: CSVELPGQGPKNIQYF.

This chain connects TRBV19 to TRBJ1-5, with 7 bases matching TRBD1. This CDR3 has 14 amino acids. Germline CDR1 is LNHDA and CDR2 is SQIVND (reference sequence). The ends lost 8 bases at V and 7 bases at J; junction bases unmatched: 11. CDR3 sequence (DNA): TGTGCCAGTGGGCTTAGACAGGGAAAACAGCCCCAGCATTTT. Protein sequence: CASGLRQGKQPQHF.

The chain uses TRBV2 and TRBJ2-1; 8 bases are shared with TRBD2. Germline V gene data show CDR1 as SNHLY and CDR2 as FYNNEI. This CDR3 spans 12 amino acids. Unmatched junction bases numbered 5, after V lost 6 bases and J lost 10 bases. CDR3 nucleotide sequence: TGTGCCAGCAGGAGCGGGGGCCCCGAGCAGTTCTTC. This gives the protein CASRSGGPEQFF.

This clone was observed at least ten times. The V gene is TRBV5-1, the J gene TRBJ1-2, with D hard to call. Germline CDR1 SGHRS, CDR2 YFSETQ. V gave up 4 bases and J gave up 0 bases, with 19 bases separating them. The CDR3 consists of 17 residues. For the CDR3, the DNA is TGCGCCAGCAGCCAGAACCCGACCAGGCAATCTAACTATGGCTACACCTTC. This codes for CASSQNPTRQSNYGYTF.

The chain has TRBV18 and TRBJ1-6, with TRBD1 matching over 9 bases. The length of the CDR3 is 13 residues. V dropped 3 bases and J dropped 11; count of bases not matched to a gene: 2. Per the germline V gene, CDR1 is KGHSH and CDR2 is LQKENI. CDR3 sequence (DNA): TGTGCCAGCTCACCGGACAGGGGTGCACCCCTCCACTTT. Its protein product is CASSPDRGAPLHF.

The chain uses TRBV7-9 and TRBJ2-7; weak D call: TRBD1 (5 bases). V lost 2 bases to trimming and J lost 4 bases, with 21 bases between them. Germline CDR1 reads SEHNR; CDR2 reads FQNEAQ (reference sequence). The CDR3 extends over 17 amino acids. CDR3 DNA sequence: TGTGCCAGCAGCTTACCCCCTCCGGACACGGCCGAATACGAGCAGTACTTC. Its protein is CASSLPPPDTAEYEQYF.

The chain combines TRBV6-5 with TRBJ2-1; D not certain. This CDR3 comprises 16 residues. Trimming removed 0 bases at V and 2 bases at J, with 11 bases between. The germline gives CDR1 MNHEY, CDR2 SVGAGI. CDR3 loop: CASSYSPTQAYNEQFF. In DNA form, the CDR3 reads TGTGCCAGCAGTTACTCCCCCACTCAAGCCTACAATGAGCAGTTCTTC.

In regard to this clone: The junction departs from the called germline gene at one end, perhaps through a read error. The J gene is TRBJ1-3, the V gene TRBV12-3 or TRBV12-4; D not resolved. CDR3 size: 13 residues. As DNA, the CDR3 is TGTGCCAGCAATTTACCTCCTGGAAACACCATATATTTT. It specifies CASNLPPGNTIYF.

The rearrangement joins TRBV7-6 to TRBJ2-3, with TRBD2 identical over 9 bases. This CDR3 comprises 16 residues. CDR1 is SGHVS, CDR2 FNYEAQ, per germline. V shed 1 base, J shed 5 bases, and the junction held 7 bases outside the gene matches. The CDR3 here is CASSLGTSARGDTQYF. The CDR3 coding sequence is TGTGCCAGCAGCTTAGGGACTAGCGCTCGCGGAGATACGCAGTATTTT. Complete variable domain (other parts from reference TRBV7-6 and TRBJ2-3): GAGVSQSPRYKVTKRGQDVALRCDPISGHVSLYWYRQALGQGPEFLTYFNYEAQQDKSGLPNDRFSAERPEGSISTLTIQRTEQRDSAMYRCASSLGTSARGDTQYFGPGTRLTVL.